This paragraph covers one T cell receptor beta chain sequence. Its target is unknown. Trimming left V 2 bases short and J 3 bases short, with 8 bases between. The CDR3 covers 13 residues. Germline V gene lookup returns CDR1 SGHDT and CDR2 YYEEEE. TCRdb's copy holds only in-frame clones and misses some; the assay was immunoSEQ multiplex PCR. In the table there are some 6,100 clones, about 81% of which are singletons. This entry is derived from a study of OX40 agonist ivuxolimab in advanced cancers. Study-wide points: Some nonresponders also had low normalized T-cell clonal expansion.

The gene calls are TRBV5-6 and TRBJ1-1; D unresolved. This TCR derives from an adult with an advanced solid tumor such as melanoma, head and neck, liver or kidney cancer. The sequencing here drew on CD4+ or CD8+ T cells sorted from blood, taken in a trial of the OX40 agonist ivuxolimab. CDR3 residues: CASSLGSDTEAFF. Written as DNA, the CDR3 is TGTGCCAGCAGCTTAGGCTCCGACACTGAAGCTTTCTTT.